These T cell receptor beta chains were read from a single sample in a study of graft-versus-host responses after intestinal transplantation. Clones were read by immunoSEQ multiplex PCR, and TCRdb kept only the in-frame ones, dropping some. The table lists 65,000 to 100,000 clones, 85% to 95% of them singletons. The antigens these receptors bind are not known. The sequenced sample was unstimulated CD8+ T cells sorted from spleen or lymph node cells, obtained before transplant. Receptor source: a human donor who was the organ donor for an intestinal transplant. The CDR3 runs from the conserved cysteine through the conserved F or W. Each record gives: clone size, D gene, J gene, V gene, CDR3 protein, CDR3 DNA. The D gene is left open where the match is weak. Clone size, where shown, is once, few, many, or a class for clones that have expanded.

- | - | TRBJ1-5 | TRBV6-1 | CASSEAGPDTYSNQPQHF | TGTGCCAGCAGTGAAGCAGGTCCAGACACCTATAGCAATCAGCCCCAGCATTTT
once | TRBD1 | TRBJ1-6 | TRBV27 | CASSPRQGRVPLHF | TGTGCCAGCAGTCCGCGACAGGGTCGGGTCCCCCTCCACTTT
- | - | TRBJ1-1 | TRBV4-2 | CASSQSGAEAFF | TGTGCCAGCAGCCAATCGGGGGCTGAAGCTTTCTTT
- | TRBD2 | TRBJ2-7 | TRBV2 | CASSATIAGGPSYEQYF | TGTGCCAGCAGCGCAACCATAGCGGGGGGGCCGTCCTACGAGCAGTACTTC
- | - | TRBJ2-1 | TRBV7-3 | CASSPSGVGNEQFF | TGTGCCAGCAGCCCGTCCGGGGTAGGCAATGAGCAGTTCTTC
few | TRBD2 | TRBJ2-1 | TRBV29-1 | CSAAGVEPPYNEQFF | TGCAGCGCCGCGGGGGTAGAGCCCCCCTACAATGAGCAGTTCTTC
- | TRBD1 | TRBJ1-3 | TRBV2 | CASSGRPGQKGGNTIYF | TGTGCCAGCAGTGGACGACCGGGACAGAAAGGGGGAAACACCATATATTTT
- | TRBD1 | TRBJ1-5 | TRBV9 | CASSRQGLNQPQHF | TGTGCCAGCAGCCGACAGGGGCTCAATCAGCCCCAGCATTTT
- | TRBD2 | TRBJ2-7 | TRBV15 | CATSRIAGGGHEQYF | TGTGCCACCAGCCGGATAGCGGGGGGTGGTCACGAGCAGTACTTC
- | TRBD2 | TRBJ2-3 | TRBV7-8 | CASSLRLAGVPGREDTQYF | TGTGCCAGCAGCTTAAGACTAGCGGGGGTGCCCGGGAGGGAAGATACGCAGTATTTT
- | TRBD1 | TRBJ2-7 | TRBV6-4 | CASSDARTGGCEQYF | TGTGCCAGCAGTGACGCCCGGACAGGGGGCTGCGAGCAGTACTTC
- | - | TRBJ1-5 | TRBV19 | CASSPWGGQPQHF | TGTGCCAGTAGCCCCTGGGGGGGTCAGCCCCAGCATTTT
few | - | TRBJ1-3 | TRBV4-1 | CASSQEGRAGNTIYF | TGCGCCAGCAGCCAAGAAGGCAGGGCTGGAAACACCATATATTTT
- | - | TRBJ2-5 | TRBV18 | CASSPYKSPWETQYF | TGTGCCAGCTCACCATATAAGAGTCCTTGGGAGACCCAGTACTTC
- | - | TRBJ1-1 | TRBV4-1 | CASTNVGRSPEAFF | TGCGCCAGCACTAATGTGGGCAGATCACCTGAAGCTTTCTTT
- | - | TRBJ2-7 | TRBV10-3 | CAISEGGASNEQYF | TGTGCCATCAGTGAGGGAGGGGCAAGCAACGAGCAGTACTTC
- | - | TRBJ2-1 | TRBV7-2 | CASSLLANSYNEQFF | TGTGCCAGCAGCCTTCTAGCGAACTCCTACAATGAGCAGTTCTTC
- | TRBD2 | TRBJ2-2 | TRBV9 | CASSVAGGPYTGELFF | TGTGCCAGCAGCGTAGCGGGGGGGCCGTACACCGGGGAGCTGTTTTTT
- | - | TRBJ2-3 | TRBV5-1 | CASSSGDTQYF | TGCGCCAGCAGCTCCGGTGATACGCAGTATTTT
- | TRBD1 | TRBJ2-7 | TRBV9 | CASSPSGTDHYEQYF | TGTGCCAGCAGCCCTTCCGGGACAGACCACTACGAGCAGTACTTC
few | TRBD1 | TRBJ1-4 | TRBV6-1 | CASSEQLTGSGKLFF | TGTGCCAGCAGTGAACAACTGACAGGGTCTGGAAAACTGTTTTTT
- | TRBD1 | TRBJ2-3 | TRBV7-9 | CASSFGQGGYTQYF | TGTGCCAGCAGCTTTGGACAGGGAGGATATACGCAGTATTTT